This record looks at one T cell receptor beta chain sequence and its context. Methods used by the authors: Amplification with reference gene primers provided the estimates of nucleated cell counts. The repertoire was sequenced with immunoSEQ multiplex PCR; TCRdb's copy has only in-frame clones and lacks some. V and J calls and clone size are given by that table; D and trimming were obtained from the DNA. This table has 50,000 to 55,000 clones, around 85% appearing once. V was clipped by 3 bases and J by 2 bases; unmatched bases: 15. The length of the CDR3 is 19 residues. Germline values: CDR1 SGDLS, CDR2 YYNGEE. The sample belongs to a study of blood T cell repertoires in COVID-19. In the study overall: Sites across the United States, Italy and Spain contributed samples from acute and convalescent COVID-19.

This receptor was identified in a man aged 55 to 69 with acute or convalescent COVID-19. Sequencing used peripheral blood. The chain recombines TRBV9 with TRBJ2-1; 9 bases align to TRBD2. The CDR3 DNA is TGTGCCAGCAGCGGCCGGACTAGCGATATGGTTTCGCCCTACAATGAGCAGTTCTTC. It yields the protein CASSGRTSDMVSPYNEQFF.